Listed below are T cell receptor beta chains from one sample, sequenced in a study of blood T cell repertoires in COVID-19. TCRdb's table, derived via immunoSEQ multiplex PCR, lists solely in-frame clones and lacks some. The table includes approximately 88,000 clones, 75% to 90% detected once. The sequenced sample was peripheral blood. These receptors were collected from a woman aged 80 or over with acute or convalescent COVID-19. Both conserved end residues are part of each CDR3. A D gene is named only where the DNA matches it firmly. The size entry is marked missing in some rows and otherwise reads once, few, many or a size class.

D gene	V gene	J gene	clone size	CDR3 DNA	CDR3 protein
TRBD1	TRBV5-1	TRBJ1-1	NA	TGCGCCAGCAGCTCGCGAGACCGACAGGGGAGGAACACTGAAGCTTTCTTT	CASSSRDRQGRNTEAFF
TRBD2	TRBV29-1	TRBJ2-3	NA	TGCAGCTCGACTAGCGGCACAGATACGCAGTATTTT	CSSTSGTDTQYF
NA	TRBV5-1	TRBJ2-5	NA	TGCGCCAGCAGCTTGGTTGAGGGGGTGGAGACCCAGTACTTC	CASSLVEGVETQYF
NA	TRBV6-5	TRBJ1-2	NA	TGTGCCACCGGACAGACCTATGGCTACACCTTC	CATGQTYGYTF
NA	TRBV7-2	TRBJ1-1	NA	TGTGCCAGCAGCTTATTCCCGGGACACCAAAGGGGGGAAGCTTTCTTT	CASSLFPGHQRGEAFF
TRBD1	TRBV5-1	TRBJ2-2	NA	TGCGCCAGCAGCTTGGTTCAGGGGGATACCGGGGAGCTGTTTTTT	CASSLVQGDTGELFF
NA	TRBV18	TRBJ1-4	NA	TGTGCCAGCAGCGGGGCCAGGATGAATGAAAAACTGTTTTTT	CASSGARMNEKLFF
TRBD1	TRBV5-6	TRBJ2-7	NA	TGTGCCAGCAGCCGGCCACGGGGACAGGGGAGGGCCTACGAGCAGTACTTC	CASSRPRGQGRAYEQYF
NA	TRBV14	TRBJ2-7	NA	TGTGCCAGCAGCCAAGTTGTCAGCTCCTACGAGCAGTACTTC	CASSQVVSSYEQYF
TRBD2	TRBV30	TRBJ2-7	NA	TGTGCCTGGAGTTCTAGCGGCTACGAGCAGTACTTC	CAWSSSGYEQYF
TRBD2	TRBV19	TRBJ2-1	once	TGTGCCAGTAGGATGGGACTAAACCTACATGAGCAGTTCTTC	CASRMGLNLHEQFF
NA	TRBV11-3	TRBJ2-5	NA	TGTGCCAGCAGCCCGGGATCTGCGGAGACCCAGTACTTC	CASSPGSAETQYF
NA	TRBV14	TRBJ1-1	once	TGTGCCAGCAGCCAAAAACCTATGAACACTGAAGCTTTCTTT	CASSQKPMNTEAFF
NA	TRBV5-1	TRBJ1-1	NA	TGCGCCAGCAGCGAGGCAGAATATTTTACTGAAGCTTTCTTT	CASSEAEYFTEAFF
NA	TRBV19	TRBJ2-2	NA	TGTGCCAGTAGTCCTCCCTTAGGACGTCGGGGGAGAGCGAAGCTGTTTTTT	CASSPPLGRRGRAKLFF
TRBD1	TRBV5-1	TRBJ2-4	NA	TGCGCCAGCAGCGGTGGACAGGGGGCGAGCCTAGCCAAAAACATTCAGTACTTC	CASSGGQGASLAKNIQYF
TRBD2	TRBV7-8	TRBJ2-3	once	TGTGCCAGCAGCCTCCAGGCCGGGACTAGCGGAGATACGCAGTATTTT	CASSLQAGTSGDTQYF
TRBD1	TRBV18	TRBJ1-1	NA	TGTGCCAGCTCACCCAGGACAGGAGGGACTGAAGCTTTCTTT	CASSPRTGGTEAFF
NA	TRBV4-2	TRBJ2-7	few	TGTGCCAGCAGCCAAGAGCTCAGCGGCCTGGAACCCGAGCAGTACTTC	CASSQELSGLEPEQYF
TRBD2	TRBV9	TRBJ2-1	NA	TGTGCCAGCAGCGCAGATCCACTAGCGGGGGTCAATGAGCAGTTCTTC	CASSADPLAGVNEQFF
TRBD1	TRBV18	TRBJ1-4	NA	TGTGCCAGCTCATCTCACATTGTGGGACAGGCTAATGAAAAACTGTTTTTT	CASSSHIVGQANEKLFF
TRBD1	TRBV6-5	TRBJ2-7	NA	TGTGCCACCCTGGCCGGGACAGGCTACGAGCAGTACTTC	CATLAGTGYEQYF
NA	TRBV6-2/TRBV6-3	TRBJ2-1	NA	TGTGCCAGCAGTTACCGGTTCTCCTACAATGAGCAGTTCTTC	CASSYRFSYNEQFF
NA	TRBV30	TRBJ1-5	NA	TGTGCCTGGTTTGACAGGACCCGGATCAATCAGCCCCAGCATTTT	CAWFDRTRINQPQHF
NA	TRBV18	TRBJ2-3	NA	TGTGCCAGCTCCCTCAATACCGGACTCAGGTGGAACCGTGGCACAGATACGCAGTATTTT	CASSLNTGLRWNRGTDTQYF
NA	TRBV7-2	TRBJ2-4	once	TGTGCCAGCAGCTTAGTTACTAATAGCAAAAACATTCAGTACTTC	CASSLVTNSKNIQYF
TRBD1	TRBV29-1	TRBJ1-1	NA	TGCAGCGCCCGGACAGGCCTGAACACTGAAGCTTTCTTT	CSARTGLNTEAFF
TRBD1	TRBV5-1	TRBJ2-4	NA	TGCGCCAGCAGCCCGGGACAGGGGGACATTCAGTACTTC	CASSPGQGDIQYF
TRBD2	TRBV29-1	TRBJ2-3	NA	TGCAGCGTCGATAGCGGGGGCACAGATACGCAGTATTTT	CSVDSGGTDTQYF
NA	TRBV5-1	TRBJ1-1	NA	TGCGCCAGCAGCAGGGTGGAGGTCGGCACTGAAGCTTTCTTT	CASSRVEVGTEAFF
TRBD1	TRBV5-1	TRBJ2-7	NA	TGCGCCAGCAGCTTGGGGGACAGGGGGCGGGAGCAGTACTTC	CASSLGDRGREQYF
TRBD1	TRBV6-5	TRBJ2-3	once	TGTGCCAGCAGTTACGGAAGGGACAGTACAGATACGCAGTATTTT	CASSYGRDSTDTQYF
TRBD1	TRBV4-1	TRBJ2-7	NA	TGCGCCAGCAGCCTAGAGGGACAGGGGGGCGAGCAGTACTTC	CASSLEGQGGEQYF
TRBD1	TRBV9	TRBJ1-1	NA	TGTGCCAGCAGCGTAGCGGACAGGAGGAACACTGAAGCTTTCTTT	CASSVADRRNTEAFF
NA	TRBV7-7	TRBJ2-1	NA	TGTGCCAGCAGCTTAGACGGAGGACGCCACAATGAGCAGTTCTTC	CASSLDGGRHNEQFF
TRBD2	TRBV3-1/TRBV3-2	TRBJ2-1	many	TGTGCCAGCAGCCGAGGAGCGGGGAGTGAGAATGAGCAGTTCTTC	CASSRGAGSENEQFF
TRBD1	TRBV2	TRBJ1-2	NA	TGTGCCAGCAGTGAGGACAGGCAAGGTGGCTACACCTTC	CASSEDRQGGYTF
TRBD2	TRBV27	TRBJ2-7	few	TGTGCCAGCAGAAGTTTAGGGCCCGGGACTAGCGGGGGCTATACAGGCGAGCAGTACTTC	CASRSLGPGTSGGYTGEQYF
TRBD2	TRBV30	TRBJ2-7	NA	TGTGCCTGGAGTGTCGGCGGGGGCTCCTACGAGCAGTACTTC	CAWSVGGGSYEQYF
NA	TRBV6-6	TRBJ2-3	NA	TGTGCCAGCAGTTACTCGGGTAGCGGCACAGATACGCAGTATTTT	CASSYSGSGTDTQYF
NA	TRBV30	TRBJ1-6	few	TGTGCCTGGAGTGTAAGTGGGGGCTCACCCCTCCACTTT	CAWSVSGGSPLHF
NA	TRBV28	TRBJ1-2	NA	TGTGCCAGCAAGCCCTGGACAGATAACTATGGCTACACCTTC	CASKPWTDNYGYTF
NA	TRBV18	TRBJ2-7	NA	TGTGCCAGCTCACCCACAGGACGCTCCTACGAGCAGTACTTC	CASSPTGRSYEQYF
NA	TRBV29-1	TRBJ2-7	NA	TGCAGCGTTGCGTTAATGGGAGGGGGCTACGAGCAGTACTTC	CSVALMGGGYEQYF
NA	TRBV5-1	TRBJ2-6	NA	TGCGCCAGCAGCTCGGGAGGGGCCAACGTCCTGACTTTC	CASSSGGANVLTF
NA	TRBV5-1	TRBJ2-3	NA	TGCGCCAGCAGCGATCCACAGGGCACAGATACGCAGTATTTT	CASSDPQGTDTQYF
NA	TRBV3-1/TRBV3-2	TRBJ2-4	NA	TGTGCCAGCAGCCAGTGGCTAGCCAAAAACATTCAGTACTTC	CASSQWLAKNIQYF
NA	TRBV5-1	TRBJ2-5	NA	TGCGCCAGCAGCTCCCTTGCGGGGGAGACCCAGTACTTC	CASSSLAGETQYF
NA	TRBV20-1	TRBJ1-1	NA	TGCAGTGCTAGGCGCCGTACTGAAGCTTTCTTT	CSARRRTEAFF
NA	TRBV6-2/TRBV6-3	TRBJ2-7	NA	TGTGCCAGCAGTCCCTCTTTAGCCTACGAGCAGTACTTC	CASSPSLAYEQYF
TRBD2	TRBV7-9	TRBJ2-3	once	TGTGCCAGCAGCTTACCCGGGACTAGCGGGAGAAGAACAGATACGCAGTATTTT	CASSLPGTSGRRTDTQYF
TRBD2	TRBV6-6	TRBJ2-3	once	TGTGCCAGCAGGCGGGGGGCCGAAGATACGCAGTATTTT	CASRRGAEDTQYF
TRBD1	TRBV9	TRBJ1-2	NA	TGTGCCAGCAGGGAACAGGGGGTAGGATCTAGCTACACCTTC	CASREQGVGSSYTF